Here is one TCR beta chain with its context. Its recognized antigen is unknown. Per-nucleotide qualities are absent, and no much larger clonotype sits a single base away. The record originates from a study of blood T cell repertoires in COVID-19 (dated by TCRdb to 2020 to 2022). Describing the broader study: Collaborator samples came from the United States, Italy and Spain and covered acute and convalescent phases of COVID-19. The sample metadata nearly always contained a de-identified subject ID, COVID-19 status, age in years and sex. Deeply sampled blood TCRbeta repertoires from subjects exposed to, actively infected with, or recovered from COVID-19 were included in the dataset. Where HLA class I and class II types were available, the types were taken from metadata supplied by the sample provider, not from assay-based typing. Samples were obtained from the ongoing ImmuneRACE study (first 160 participants) and from over a thousand subjects provided by 6 global collaborators. The material from the prospective study consisted of cDNA or gDNA derived from T cells, B-cell-depleted T cells, or PBMCs. A freely available public database, intended as a resource for researchers studying the immune response to SARS-CoV-2, is where the repertoires were released.

TCRbeta CDR3 regions were amplified from genomic DNA using the immunoSEQ Assay, a bias-controlled multiplex PCR. As for the original processing: Within the assay, amplification of reference gene primers was used to estimate how many nucleated cells each sample contained. To quantify the absolute abundance of each unique TCRbeta CDR3 rearrangement, sequence reads were collapsed and filtered. For each sample, productive Simpson clonality was calculated by taking the square root of Simpson's diversity index across productive rearrangements. The clones in this table, taken by TCRdb from immuneACCESS, are in-frame only. Not every clone is retained; where verified, under half of the shortfall comes from an unresolved V gene, and the cause of the rest is unknown. That table supplies the V and J calls and clone size; D and trimming were determined from the DNA. Present in this sample are about 160,000 clones, 80% of which were seen just once. Of the sample, about 3.7% is held by the ten largest clones.

The full study reports these points: The quantity of clinical and demographic metadata differed by source and by participant and was supplied without curation.

CDR1 and CDR2 are drawn from the germline V gene: SNHLY, FYNNEI. Counted from cysteine to phenylalanine, this CDR3 has 16 amino acids. Only the CDR3 part of the read is kept: 48 bases, read in frame from the first base. Trimming at the junction amounts to 7 bases on V and 0 bases on J, and the germline ends lie 15 bases apart. Participants in the prospective study were aged roughly 18 to 89 years, lived in 20 to 30 United States geographic areas, and enrolled through a virtual design. To assign participants to cohorts, the prospective study relied on clinical history that participants themselves reported in a screening survey and a study questionnaire. For ImmuneRACE Cohort 3, a participant was defined as recovered based on two consecutive negative NP/OP PCR tests, clearance by a healthcare professional, or resolution of symptoms. In the prospective study, whole blood, serum and a nasopharyngeal or oropharyngeal swab were collected from each participant by mobile phlebotomists. Additional blood draws and questionnaires over a roughly two-month period could optionally be provided by prospective study participants. Before DNA extraction, blood samples from the prospective study were shipped at room temperature or frozen.

The sequencing input was PBMCs or T cells enriched from blood (not recorded which). The sequence links TRBV2 to TRBJ2-2, and perhaps TRBD2 as D gene, on 7 matching bases. The sequence derives from a woman aged 60-70 years who had recovered from COVID-19. The CDR3 protein sequence reads: CASTLWGGANTGELFF. The DNA sequence is TGTGCCAGCACCTTGTGGGGGGGCGCGAACACCGGGGAGCTGTTTTTT.